This T cell receptor beta chain was recorded in a study of T cells in Graves' hyperthyroidism and ophthalmopathy. About the study: Sampling of peripheral blood happened at initial diagnosis, prior to any treatment.

Ophthalmopathy cases met thresholds of Clinical Activity Score at least 3, NOSPECS grade at least 4 and duration under 3 months. RNA transcripts provided the source from which TCR beta CDR3 regions were amplified. Carried out on the TCR CDR3, a first-round RT-PCR used the HTBI primer set. Each CDR3 protein gets one entry after TCRdb re-called the multiplex PCR reads with MiXCR. This table holds about 640,000 distinct CDR3 sequences, more than 20% found once. Trimming pared 0 bases from V and 0 bases from J, leaving 6 bases between. CDR1 is SGDLS, CDR2 YYNGEE, per germline. The CDR3 covers 14 residues. This clonotype has a handful of counts. Its antigen is not identified. Findings of the study overall: Model output signaled ophthalmopathy a median roughly 6 months ahead of onset.

The origin of this receptor is a young man with Graves' ophthalmopathy. The chain links TRBV9 to TRBJ2-5; no clear D gene. Sequenced sample: blood. CDR3 sequence: CASSVGHYQETQYF. Written as DNA, the CDR3 is TGTGCCAGCAGCGTAGGCCACTACCAAGAGACCCAGTACTTC.